The 5 T cell receptor beta chains below all came from one sample that was sequenced in a study of T cell repertoires in cytomegalovirus infection. TCRdb reprocessed the reads with MiXCR, giving one entry per CDR3 protein. The sample lists roughly 250,000 distinct CDR3 sequences; 10% to 15% were seen once. The sequenced sample consisted of PBMCs. All receptors come from a human donor in good health (CMV status not recorded). Some clones in this sample may be carry-over from other donors' samples.

This clonotype has more than one count but fewer than ten. The CDR3 DNA follows: TGTGCCAGCAGCTTAGAGTCCTTAGGGACAGGGAGGTCTGAAGCTTTCTTT. Encoded protein: CASSLESLGTGRSEAFF. The rearrangement joins TRBV13 to TRBJ1-1, with 9 positions matching TRBD1. Germline V gene lookup returns CDR1 PRHDT and CDR2 FYEKMQ (reference sequence). The CDR3 is 17 residues long. The trim removed 1 base at V and 6 bases at J, leaving 12 bases unmatched.

This clonotype was detected a few times. A read error may be the cause here, since a much bigger clone is one base away. The J gene is TRBJ2-2, the V gene TRBV7-3; 8 nucleotides align to TRBD2. Germline CDR1 is SGHTA and CDR2 is FQGTGA. This CDR3 contains 15 residues. The J segment lost 0 bases and the V segment lost 5 bases, leaving 2 bases of the junction unmatched. The CDR3 DNA follows: TGTGCCAGCAGCCCCGGGAGGGCGAACACCGGGGAGCTGTTTTTT. Protein sequence: CASSPGRANTGELFF.

In its sample, this clonotype was seen many times. CDR3 in amino acids: CASSPKQGDEQFF. The DNA of the CDR3 is TGTGCCAGCAGCCCCAAACAGGGGGATGAGCAGTTCTTC. The chain carries TRBV7-2 and TRBJ2-1, with TRBD1 identical over 8 bases. The V segment lost 5 bases and the J segment 8 bases; nucleotides outside the gene matches: 5. Germline loops: CDR1 SGHTA, CDR2 FQGNSA. This CDR3 is built from 13 residues.

This clonotype was found many times. The chain is built from TRBV11-3 and TRBJ2-2; no definite D call. CDR3 size: 13 residues. The germline gives CDR1 SGHNT, CDR2 YENEEA. V was cut by 0 bases and J by 7 bases, with 6 bases left in between. CDR3 nucleotides: TGTGCCAGCAGCTTAGAAACGGGCGGGGAGCTGTTTTTT. This sequence encodes CASSLETGGELFF.

This clonotype was seen many times. The chain employs TRBV20-1 and TRBJ1-1; D gene unclear. The germline V gene encodes CDR1 DFQATT and CDR2 SNEGSKA (reference sequence). The CDR3 is 12 residues long. V was clipped by 6 bases and J by 1 base, with 9 bases between them. The CDR3 DNA is TGCAGTGCAGCCCCAGAGAACACTGAAGCTTTCTTT. Translation gives CSAAPENTEAFF.